These T cell receptor beta chains were read from a single sample in a study of blood T cell repertoires in COVID-19. The method was immunoSEQ multiplex PCR; TCRdb's version includes in-frame clones alone and lacks a portion of them. Of roughly 80,000 clones in the sample, 60% to 80% were seen once. Source material: peripheral blood. Receptors originate from a human donor in a cohort sampled during active COVID-19. CDR3s leave out the opening cysteine and the closing phenylalanine or tryptophan.

ASSLFGGGGYEQY 13 TRBV11-2
ASSVDGLLAQPQH 13 TRBV9
ASSLVSGGYTGEAQY 15 TRBV5-1
ASSQGAREGRNQPQH 15 TRBV7-8
ASSLTDTDTQY 11 TRBV28
ASRTGAIYGYT 11 TRBV28
ASSSPRQGARDTQY 14 TRBV28
ASSRWTSGGRADTQY 15 TRBV7-9
ASSPSGSGYGYT 12 TRBV7-3
ASSLDPSGGKTQY 13 TRBV5-1
SALTSYNEQF 10 TRBV29-1
ASRGQALGYGYT 12 TRBV2
ASTRGAGLQETQY 13 TRBV19
ASSSSGGPAKQF 12 TRBV19
ATSRDVSPRAHEQY 14 TRBV15
ATSDPWTFGYT 11 TRBV24-1
ASSPGTGWYEQY 12 TRBV18
ASSFATGSDTQY 12 TRBV7-2
ASSSPVQSQPQH 12 TRBV7-2
ASSQQAGGHGANVLT 15 TRBV4-1
ASSPAPGWQQPQH 13 TRBV27
ASSPTFPGYETQY 13 TRBV7-7
ASNPSQGVYEQY 12 TRBV6-5
ASSLTGQGGGTEAF 14 TRBV5-1
ASSERTGPETQY 12 TRBV10-2
ASSSLGGGTNSNTEAF 16 TRBV27
ASNAQQGLGNQPQH 14 TRBV19
ASSLTGGGEQY 11 TRBV12-3/TRBV12-4
ASSQGQGRTDTQY 13 TRBV3-1/TRBV3-2
ATSDWPKTSEQF 12 TRBV24-1
ASSPFGQQNGANVLT 15 TRBV5-1